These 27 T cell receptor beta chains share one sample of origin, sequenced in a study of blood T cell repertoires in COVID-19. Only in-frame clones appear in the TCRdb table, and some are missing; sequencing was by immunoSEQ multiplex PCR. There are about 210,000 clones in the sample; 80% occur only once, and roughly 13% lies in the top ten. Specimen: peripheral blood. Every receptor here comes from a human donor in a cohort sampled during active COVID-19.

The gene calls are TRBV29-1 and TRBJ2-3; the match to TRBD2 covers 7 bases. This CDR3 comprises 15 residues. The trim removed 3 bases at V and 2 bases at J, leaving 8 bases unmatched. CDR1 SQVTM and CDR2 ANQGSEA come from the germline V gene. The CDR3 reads CSVEGGVLNTDTQYF. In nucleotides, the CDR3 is TGCAGCGTTGAGGGAGGGGTCCTAAACACAGATACGCAGTATTTT.

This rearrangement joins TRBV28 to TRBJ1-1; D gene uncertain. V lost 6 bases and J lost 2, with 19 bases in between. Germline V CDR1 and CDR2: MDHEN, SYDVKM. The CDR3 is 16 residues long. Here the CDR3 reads CASRTGPPGINTEAFF. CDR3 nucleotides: TGTGCCAGCAGGACCGGGCCCCCCGGGATTAACACTGAAGCTTTCTTT.

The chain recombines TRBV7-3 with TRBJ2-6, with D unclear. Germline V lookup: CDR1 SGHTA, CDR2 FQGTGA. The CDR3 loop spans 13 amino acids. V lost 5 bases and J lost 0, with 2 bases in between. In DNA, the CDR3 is TGTGCCAGCAGCCGCTCTGGGGCCAACGTCCTGACTTTC. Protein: CASSRSGANVLTF.

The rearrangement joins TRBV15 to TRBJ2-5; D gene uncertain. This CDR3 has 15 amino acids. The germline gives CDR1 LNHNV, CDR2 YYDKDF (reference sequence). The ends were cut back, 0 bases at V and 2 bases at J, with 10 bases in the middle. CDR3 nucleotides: TGTGCCACCAGCAGAGATCCACAGCCACAAGAGACCCAGTACTTC. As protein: CATSRDPQPQETQYF.

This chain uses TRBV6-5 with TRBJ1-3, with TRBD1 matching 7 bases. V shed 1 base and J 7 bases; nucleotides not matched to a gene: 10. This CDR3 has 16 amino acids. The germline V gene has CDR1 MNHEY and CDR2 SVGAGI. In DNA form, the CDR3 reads TGTGCCAGCAGTTACTTCCTCAGGGGGTCTCTCAACACCATATATTTT. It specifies CASSYFLRGSLNTIYF.

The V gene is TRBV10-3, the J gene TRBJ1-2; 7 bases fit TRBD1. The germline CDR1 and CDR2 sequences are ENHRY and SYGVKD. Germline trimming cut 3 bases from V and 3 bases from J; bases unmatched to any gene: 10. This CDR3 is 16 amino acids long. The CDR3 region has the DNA TGTGCCATCAGTGACGGACAGGTATTGGAAGACTATGGCTACACCTTC. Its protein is CAISDGQVLEDYGYTF.

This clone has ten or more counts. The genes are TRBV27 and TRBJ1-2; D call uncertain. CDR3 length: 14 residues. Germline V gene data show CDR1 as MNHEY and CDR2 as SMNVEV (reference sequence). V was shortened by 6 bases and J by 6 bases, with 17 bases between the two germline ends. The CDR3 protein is CASSPWTRRDGYTF. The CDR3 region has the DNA TGTGCCAGCAGCCCGTGGACCCGGAGGGATGGCTACACCTTC.

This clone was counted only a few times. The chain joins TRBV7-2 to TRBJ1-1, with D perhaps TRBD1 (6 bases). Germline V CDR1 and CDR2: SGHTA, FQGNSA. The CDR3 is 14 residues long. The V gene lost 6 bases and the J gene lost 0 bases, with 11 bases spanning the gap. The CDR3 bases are TGTGCCAGCAGGGCAGGGGTGATGAACACTGAAGCTTTCTTT. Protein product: CASRAGVMNTEAFF.

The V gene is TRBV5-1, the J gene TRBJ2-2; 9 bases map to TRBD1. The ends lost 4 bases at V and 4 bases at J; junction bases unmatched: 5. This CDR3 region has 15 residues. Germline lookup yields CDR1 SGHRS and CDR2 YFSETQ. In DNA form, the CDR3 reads TGCGCCAGCAGCCTTAGGACAGGGGCCACCGGGGAGCTGTTTTTT. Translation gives CASSLRTGATGELFF.

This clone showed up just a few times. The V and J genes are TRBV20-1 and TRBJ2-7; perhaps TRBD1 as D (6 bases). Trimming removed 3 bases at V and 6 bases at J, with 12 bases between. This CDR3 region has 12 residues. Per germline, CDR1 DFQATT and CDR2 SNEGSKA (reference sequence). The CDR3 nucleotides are TGCAGTGCTAGTCTGGGGGCGGGCGAGCAGTACTTC. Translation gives CSASLGAGEQYF.

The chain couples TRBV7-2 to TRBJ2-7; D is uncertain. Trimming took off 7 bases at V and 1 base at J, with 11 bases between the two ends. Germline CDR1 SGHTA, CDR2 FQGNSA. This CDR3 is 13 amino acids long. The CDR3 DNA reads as TGTGCCAGCACCCCACAGCCGTCCTACGAGCAGTACTTC. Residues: CASTPQPSYEQYF.

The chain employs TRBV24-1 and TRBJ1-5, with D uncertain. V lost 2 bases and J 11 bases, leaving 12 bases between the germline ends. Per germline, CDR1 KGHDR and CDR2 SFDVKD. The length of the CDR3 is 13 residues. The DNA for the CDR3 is TGTGCCACCAGTGATTCCGCATCATCGGCCCAGCATTTT. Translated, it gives CATSDSASSAQHF.

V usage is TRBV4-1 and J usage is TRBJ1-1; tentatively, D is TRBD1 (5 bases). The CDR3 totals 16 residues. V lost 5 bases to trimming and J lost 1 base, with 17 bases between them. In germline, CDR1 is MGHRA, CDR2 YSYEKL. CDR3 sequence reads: CASSKQARTQNTEAFF. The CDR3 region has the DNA TGCGCCAGCAGCAAGCAGGCCAGGACACAGAACACTGAAGCTTTCTTT.

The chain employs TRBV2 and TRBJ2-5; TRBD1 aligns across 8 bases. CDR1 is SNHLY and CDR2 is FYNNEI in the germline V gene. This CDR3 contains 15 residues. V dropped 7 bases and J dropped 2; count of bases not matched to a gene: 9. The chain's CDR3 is CASTATGQGQETQYF. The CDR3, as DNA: TGTGCCAGCACCGCTACTGGACAGGGACAAGAGACCCAGTACTTC.

CDR3: CASRHRDSGIATNEKLFF. The CDR3 DNA is TGTGCCAGCAGACACCGGGACAGTGGGATCGCAACTAATGAAAAACTGTTTTTT. The chain recombines TRBV28 with TRBJ1-4; 7 positions agree with TRBD1. The CDR3 is made up of 18 amino acids. Trimming at V came to 6 bases and at J to 0 bases, leaving 13 bases not matched to a gene. Germline V CDR1 and CDR2: MDHEN, SYDVKM. The full variable domain, with the rest looked up from reference TRBV28 and TRBJ1-4, is DVKVTQSSRYLVKRTGEKVFLECVQDMDHENMFWYRQDPGLGLRLIYFSYDVKMKEKGDIPEGYSVSREKKERFSLILESASTNQTSMYLCASRHRDSGIATNEKLFFGSGTQLSVL.

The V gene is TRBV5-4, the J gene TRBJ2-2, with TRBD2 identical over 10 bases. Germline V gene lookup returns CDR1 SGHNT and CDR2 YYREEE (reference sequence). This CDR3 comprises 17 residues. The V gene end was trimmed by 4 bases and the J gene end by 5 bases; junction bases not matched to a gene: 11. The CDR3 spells CASSPAGSGGRTGELFF. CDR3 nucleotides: TGTGCCAGCAGCCCGGCGGGTAGCGGGGGGCGGACCGGGGAGCTGTTTTTT.

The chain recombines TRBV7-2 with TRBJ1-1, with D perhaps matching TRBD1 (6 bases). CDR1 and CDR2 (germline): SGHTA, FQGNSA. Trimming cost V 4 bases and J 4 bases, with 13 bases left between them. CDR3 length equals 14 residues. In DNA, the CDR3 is TGTGCCAGCAGCTCCCTTAGGGGGGGCACTGAAGCTTTCTTT. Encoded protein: CASSSLRGGTEAFF.

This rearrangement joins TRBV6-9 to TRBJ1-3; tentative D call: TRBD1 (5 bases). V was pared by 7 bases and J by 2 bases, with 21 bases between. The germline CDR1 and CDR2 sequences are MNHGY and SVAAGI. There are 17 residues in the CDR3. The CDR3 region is CASTWISAGGAGNTIYF. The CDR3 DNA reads TGTGCCAGCACTTGGATTAGCGCGGGAGGGGCTGGAAACACCATATATTTT.

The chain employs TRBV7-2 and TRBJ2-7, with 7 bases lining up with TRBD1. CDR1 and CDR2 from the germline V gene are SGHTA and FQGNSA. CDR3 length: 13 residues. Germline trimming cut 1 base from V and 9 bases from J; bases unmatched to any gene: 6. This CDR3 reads CASSLESQGVQYF. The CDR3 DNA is TGTGCCAGCAGCTTAGAGTCCCAGGGGGTGCAGTACTTC.

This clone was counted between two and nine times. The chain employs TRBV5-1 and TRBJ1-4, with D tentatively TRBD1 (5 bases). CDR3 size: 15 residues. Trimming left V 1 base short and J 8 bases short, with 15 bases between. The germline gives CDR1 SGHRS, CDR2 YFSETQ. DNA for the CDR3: TGCGCCAGCAGCTTGTCGCACACAGGCTCGGAAAAACTGTTTTTT. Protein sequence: CASSLSHTGSEKLFF.

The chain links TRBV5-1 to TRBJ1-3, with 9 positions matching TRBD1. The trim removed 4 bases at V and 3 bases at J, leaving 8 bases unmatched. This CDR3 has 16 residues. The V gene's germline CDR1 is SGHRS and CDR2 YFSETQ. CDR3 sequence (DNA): TGCGCCAGCAGCCGGGGGACAGGGACAGGTGGAAACACCATATATTTT. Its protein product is CASSRGTGTGGNTIYF. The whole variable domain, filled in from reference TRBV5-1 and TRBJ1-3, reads KAGVTQTPRYLIKTRGQQVTLSCSPISGHRSVSWYQQTPGQGLQFLFEYFSETQRNKGNFPGRFSGRQFSNSRSEMNVSTLELGDSALYLCASSRGTGTGGNTIYFGEGSWLTVV.

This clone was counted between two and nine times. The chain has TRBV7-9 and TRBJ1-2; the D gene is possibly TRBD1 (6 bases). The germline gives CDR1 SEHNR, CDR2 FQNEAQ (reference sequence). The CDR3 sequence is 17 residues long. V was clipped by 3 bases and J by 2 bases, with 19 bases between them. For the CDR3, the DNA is TGTGCCAGCAGCTTCGCGTACAGGGTCCGATCAAACTATGGCTACACCTTC. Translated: CASSFAYRVRSNYGYTF.

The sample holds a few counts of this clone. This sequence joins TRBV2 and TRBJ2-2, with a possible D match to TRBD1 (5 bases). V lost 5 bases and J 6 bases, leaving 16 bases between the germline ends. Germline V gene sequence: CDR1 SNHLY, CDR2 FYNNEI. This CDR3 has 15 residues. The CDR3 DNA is TGTGCCAGCAGTCCCGACTTGGTAGGGGCCGGGGAGCTGTTTTTT. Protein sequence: CASSPDLVGAGELFF.

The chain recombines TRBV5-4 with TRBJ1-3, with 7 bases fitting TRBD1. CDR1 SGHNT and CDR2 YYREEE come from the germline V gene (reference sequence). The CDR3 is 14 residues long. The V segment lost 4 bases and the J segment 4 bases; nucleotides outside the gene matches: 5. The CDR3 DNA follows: TGTGCCAGCAGCCCGACAGGGATCGGAAACACCATATATTTT. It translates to CASSPTGIGNTIYF.

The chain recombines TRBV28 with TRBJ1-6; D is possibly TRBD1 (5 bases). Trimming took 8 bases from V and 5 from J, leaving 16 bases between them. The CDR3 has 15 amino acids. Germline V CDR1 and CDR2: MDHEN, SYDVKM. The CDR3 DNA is TGTGCCAGCGAGGGCGGGGGGTTCCATAATTCACCCCTCCACTTT. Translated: CASEGGGFHNSPLHF.

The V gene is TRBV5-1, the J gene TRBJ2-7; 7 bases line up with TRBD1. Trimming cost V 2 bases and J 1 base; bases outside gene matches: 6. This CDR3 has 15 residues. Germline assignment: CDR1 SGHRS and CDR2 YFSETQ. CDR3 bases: TGCGCCAGCAGCTTAGGGACAGCGCTTTCCTACGAGCAGTACTTC. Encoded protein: CASSLGTALSYEQYF.

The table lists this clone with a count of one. The CDR3 spells CASNYWQGGFTGELFF. In DNA, the CDR3 is TGTGCCAGTAATTACTGGCAGGGAGGGTTCACCGGGGAGCTGTTTTTT. The chain employs TRBV19 and TRBJ2-2; 7 bases line up with TRBD2. CDR3 length equals 16 residues. Losses at the gene ends were 7 bases for V and 4 bases for J; bases not matched to a gene: 12. The germline gives CDR1 LNHDA, CDR2 SQIVND (reference sequence).